This is a list of T cell receptor beta chains from one sample in a study of blood T cell repertoires in COVID-19. Profiling relied on immunoSEQ multiplex PCR, and the TCRdb table lists in-frame clones only, not all of them. The sample yields a few hundred thousand clones, 80% to 90% seen once. Sequenced sample: PBMCs or T cells enriched from blood (not recorded which). These receptors all stem from a woman between 40 and 50 years old with acute COVID-19. Both conserved end residues are part of each CDR3. Each record gives: V gene, J gene, clone size, D gene, CDR3 protein, CDR3 DNA. D genes are given only for firm matches. Clone size is shown for a subset of rows, as once, few, many or a class of expanded clone.

TRBV28,TRBJ2-6,NA,NA,CASSLGQTGANVLTF,TGTGCCAGCAGTTTAGGGCAGACTGGGGCCAACGTCCTGACTTTC
TRBV27,TRBJ2-7,NA,NA,CASSLRRVVGISPYEQYF,TGTGCCAGCAGTTTACGGCGGGTCGTGGGAATTTCCCCCTACGAGCAGTACTTC
TRBV2,TRBJ2-7,NA,TRBD2,CATRRGSGLSYEQYF,TGTGCCACCCGAAGGGGTAGCGGGCTATCCTACGAGCAGTACTTC
TRBV5-1,TRBJ2-1,NA,TRBD2,CASTRGGRGSYNEQFF,TGCGCCAGCACTCGGGGCGGGAGGGGATCCTACAATGAGCAGTTCTTC
TRBV12-3/TRBV12-4,TRBJ1-5,NA,TRBD1,CASSRQGSRPQHF,TGTGCCAGCAGTCGACAGGGCTCACGGCCCCAGCATTTT
TRBV11-2,TRBJ2-1,NA,NA,CASRIQGRNEQFF,TGTGCCAGCAGGATCCAGGGGCGGAATGAGCAGTTCTTC
TRBV14,TRBJ2-1,NA,TRBD2,CASSQGLGRANEQFF,TGTGCCAGCAGCCAAGGGCTGGGGAGGGCCAATGAGCAGTTCTTC
TRBV28,TRBJ1-1,once,NA,CASSSPPSAEAFF,TGTGCCAGCAGTTCCCCGCCCAGCGCTGAAGCTTTCTTT
TRBV5-1,TRBJ2-3,NA,NA,CASSPGGVADTQYF,TGCGCCAGCAGCCCTGGCGGGGTTGCAGATACGCAGTATTTT
TRBV15,TRBJ2-5,NA,NA,CATSRTQGKETQYF,TGTGCCACCAGCAGGACGCAGGGGAAAGAGACCCAGTACTTC
TRBV27,TRBJ1-2,NA,NA,CAIRGPVGYGYTF,TGTGCCATTCGGGGTCCGGTAGGGTATGGCTACACCTTC
TRBV18,TRBJ2-7,NA,TRBD1,CASSPRQGAGYEQYF,TGTGCCAGCTCACCCCGACAGGGCGCCGGGTACGAGCAGTACTTC
TRBV28,TRBJ1-5,NA,NA,CASRHGQWGMAQHF,TGTGCCAGCAGGCATGGACAGTGGGGAATGGCCCAGCATTTT
TRBV7-8,TRBJ1-5,NA,NA,CASSLGGVTSNQPQHF,TGTGCCAGCAGCTTAGGGGGGGTGACTAGCAATCAGCCCCAGCATTTT
TRBV9,TRBJ1-5,NA,NA,CASSVEGGVNQPQHF,TGTGCCAGCAGCGTAGAGGGCGGGGTGAATCAGCCCCAGCATTTT
TRBV10-3,TRBJ2-7,NA,TRBD1,CAISESQGAYEQYF,TGTGCCATCAGTGAGTCACAGGGGGCATACGAGCAGTACTTC
TRBV4-3,TRBJ1-6,NA,NA,CASSQDLTGSSYNSPLHF,TGCGCCAGCAGCCAGGATCTTACGGGGAGCTCCTATAATTCACCCCTCCACTTT
TRBV30,TRBJ1-5,NA,NA,CAWSVLGLHNQPQHF,TGTGCCTGGAGTGTACTCGGACTCCACAATCAGCCCCAGCATTTT
TRBV5-4,TRBJ2-5,NA,NA,CASSLHPDTAQETQYF,TGTGCCAGCAGCTTGCACCCGGATACAGCTCAAGAGACCCAGTACTTC
TRBV3-1/TRBV3-2,TRBJ1-2,NA,NA,CASSQDSPSGYTF,TGTGCCAGCAGCCAAGACTCTCCGTCCGGCTACACCTTC
TRBV11-2,TRBJ2-7,NA,TRBD1,CASSRGTGETYEQYF,TGTGCCAGCAGCCGAGGGACAGGGGAAACCTACGAGCAGTACTTC
TRBV28,TRBJ1-5,once,NA,CAGGVNQPQHF,TGTGCGGGGGGGGTGAATCAGCCCCAGCATTTT
TRBV18,TRBJ2-2,NA,NA,CASFSEGTLSNTGELFF,TGTGCCAGCTTCTCGGAGGGCACACTGTCGAACACCGGGGAGCTGTTTTTT
TRBV27,TRBJ2-5,once,NA,CASSLLQEGTQYF,TGTGCCAGCAGTCTACTACAAGAGGGGACCCAGTACTTC
TRBV29-1,TRBJ2-1,NA,NA,CSVEGRGFYNEQFF,TGCAGCGTTGAAGGCCGCGGATTCTACAATGAGCAGTTCTTC